Here is one TCR beta chain with its context. This clone was seen at least ten times. The antigen it recognizes is unknown. No base qualities exist here, and no much larger clone lies one base off it. Before undergoing thyroid surgery, none of the patients had been given any kind of treatment. The study retrospectively analysed patient clinical samples collected from about 2012 to 2019 using T-cell receptor beta sequencing. Libraries were constructed by PCR. Sequencing instrument: Illumina HiSeq 4000. High-throughput sequencing was used to profile the CDR3 region of the TCR beta-chain in every patient. The paper's processing steps were these. The researchers built a classifier to tell apart papillary thyroid cancer patients with distant metastasis, based on CDR3 differences among clinicopathological groups. The Shannon index was used to assess repertoire diversity, and the Morisita-Horn index was used to assess tumor-blood repertoire similarity. The public sequencing data were trimmed at Q25 with fastp and processed into clonotypes with MiXCR by TCRdb, which kept only in-frame beta chains. The V and J calls and clone size come from TCRdb's table, not from the authors' own analysis. The sample has some 40,000 clones on record, 13% of them singletons. Together, the top ten hold 9% to 9.5% of the sample.

The data derive from a study of metastatic and nonmetastatic thyroid tumors (dated by TCRdb to the early 2020s). Background for the entire study: The researchers compared repertoires between peripheral blood samples and tumor or nodule tissue samples from patients with malignant or benign thyroid disease.

V is pared back by 0 bases and J by 7 bases, with 13 bases lying between the germline termini. CDR1 is given as MNHEY and CDR2 as SVGAGI, both from the germline V gene. The CDR3 has 15 amino acids, counting the end cysteine and phenylalanine. The CDR3 DNA has 45 bases and is translated from base 1. Paper-wide results and their limitations: In both blood and tumor samples, malignant tumors were reported to have significantly higher TCR beta diversity than benign nodules.

The V and J genes are TRBV6-5 and TRBJ2-1; no D segment can be confidently identified. The source material was blood. This clonotype originated in a female donor with papillary thyroid cancer or a benign thyroid nodule (not recorded which). Some clones in this sample may be carry-over from other donors' samples. CDR3 protein: CASSYSGPPANEQFF. The DNA reads TGTGCCAGCAGTTACTCAGGGCCCCCGGCAAATGAGCAGTTCTTC.